The 21 T cell receptor beta chains below all came from one sample that was sequenced in a study of neurological immune-mediated disorders. TCRdb reprocessed the 5' RACE reads with MiXCR, giving one entry per CDR3 protein. The data contain roughly 88,000 distinct CDR3 sequences, around 3.6% of them singletons. The sample comprised PBMCs. All receptors come from a woman aged 45-59 years with multiple sclerosis.

This clonotype was picked up many times. The rearrangement joins TRBV4-3 to TRBJ2-2; possible D gene TRBD2, 6 bases. The CDR3 is 15 residues long. Germline V gene data show CDR1 as LGHNA and CDR2 as YSLEER. V was trimmed by 4 bases and J by 3 bases, leaving 12 bases between them. CDR3 region: CASSPLGRYTGELFF. Written as DNA, the CDR3 is TGCGCCAGCAGCCCCCTCGGGAGATACACCGGGGAGCTGTTTTTT.

Many counts were recorded for this clonotype. The chain employs TRBV5-1 and TRBJ1-2; D perhaps matches TRBD1 (5 bases). The CDR3 has 14 residues. The V end lost 1 base, the J end lost 8 bases, and 15 bases lay between the germline ends. CDR1 is SGHRS and CDR2 is YFSETQ in the germline V gene. CDR3 nucleotides: TGCGCCAGCAGCTTGTCGGGGGTCGGTTGGGGCTACACCTTC. It encodes CASSLSGVGWGYTF.

The sample holds many counts of this clonotype. This rearrangement joins TRBV20-1 to TRBJ1-5; possible D gene TRBD1, 5 bases. Trimming took off 6 bases at V and 2 bases at J, with 8 bases between the two ends. This CDR3 region has 12 residues. CDR1 DFQATT and CDR2 SNEGSKA come from the germline V gene (reference sequence). The CDR3 spells CSAGARNQPQHF. The CDR3 coding sequence is TGCAGTGCCGGGGCCCGCAATCAGCCCCAGCATTTT.

This clonotype was counted many times. The genes are TRBV12-3 or TRBV12-4 and TRBJ1-5; no definite D call. The CDR3 is made up of 13 amino acids. V shed 5 bases and J shed 7 bases, with 12 bases lying between them. Here the CDR3 DNA reads TGTGCCAGCAGTCCCAACCAGGCGCAGCCCCAGCATTTT. Translating gives CASSPNQAQPQHF.

This clonotype was observed at least ten times. The rearrangement joins TRBV6-5 to TRBJ1-2, with 9 positions matching TRBD1. Germline V gives CDR1 MNHEY, CDR2 SVGAGI. The CDR3 loop spans 16 amino acids. V shed 4 bases and J 4 bases; nucleotides not matched to a gene: 10. This CDR3 is CASSSTGQGFIYGYTF. CDR3 DNA sequence: TGTGCCAGCAGTTCAACGGGACAGGGATTTATCTATGGCTACACCTTC.

This clonotype was picked up many times. Here the CDR3 DNA reads TGTGCCAGCACCCCAACTAGCGGGGGATACAATGAGCAGTTCTTC. It encodes CASTPTSGGYNEQFF. J is TRBJ2-1 and V is TRBV6-5; 11 bases are a match to TRBD2. Unmatched junction bases numbered 6, after V lost 7 bases and J lost 4 bases. The CDR3 has 15 residues. CDR1 is MNHEY and CDR2 is SVGAGI in the germline V gene.

This clonotype was counted many times. V usage is TRBV20-1 and J usage is TRBJ1-1; 7 positions match TRBD1. The length of the CDR3 is 13 residues. V shed 3 bases, J shed 10 bases, and the junction held 11 bases outside the gene matches. Germline lookup yields CDR1 DFQATT and CDR2 SNEGSKA (reference sequence). The CDR3: CSASSGRGPVAFF. DNA for the CDR3: TGCAGTGCTAGCAGTGGTAGGGGGCCTGTAGCTTTCTTT.

In its sample, this clonotype was seen a few times. The chain uses TRBV5-8 and TRBJ1-2, with D maybe TRBD1 (6 bases). V lost 3 bases and J 3 bases, leaving 18 bases between the germline ends. Per the germline V gene, CDR1 is SGHTS and CDR2 is YDEGEE. The CDR3 covers 16 residues. The CDR3 nucleotides are TGTGCCAGCAGCTATTCCCCGGGGGGCGCGGACTATGGCTACACCTTC. It encodes CASSYSPGGADYGYTF.

This clonotype was picked up many times. The V call is TRBV5-6, the J call TRBJ1-3; no clear D gene. The length of the CDR3 is 12 residues. In germline, CDR1 is SGHDT, CDR2 YYEEEE. Deletions cut 1 base from V and 2 bases from J, with 1 base between. This CDR3 is CASSLPGNTIYF. The CDR3, as DNA: TGTGCCAGCAGCTTGCCTGGAAACACCATATATTTT.

Many counts were recorded for this clonotype. This chain joins TRBV29-1 and TRBJ2-7; the D gene is possibly TRBD1 (6 bases). The V gene lost 3 bases and the J gene lost 3 bases, with 9 bases spanning the gap. Germline V gene lookup returns CDR1 SQVTM and CDR2 ANQGSEA. The CDR3 extends over 12 amino acids. The CDR3 DNA follows: TGCAGCGTTGACAGGGGTGACTACGAGCAGTACTTC. This gives the protein CSVDRGDYEQYF.

This clonotype was recorded at least ten times. The chain recombines TRBV7-6 with TRBJ2-1; D is unclear. This CDR3 comprises 13 residues. Trimming left V 4 bases short and J 10 bases short, with 14 bases between. CDR1 is SGHVS and CDR2 is FNYEAQ in the germline V gene. The CDR3 sequence is CASSYYRLGEQFF. CDR3 in DNA: TGTGCCAGCAGCTATTACCGACTGGGGGAGCAGTTCTTC.

This clonotype was found many times. J is TRBJ1-5 and V is TRBV2, with D tentatively TRBD1 (6 bases). The CDR3 totals 15 residues. V lost 2 bases and J lost 1, with 9 bases in between. The germline gives CDR1 SNHLY, CDR2 FYNNEI. CDR3 loop: CASSEWGTSNQPQHF. The CDR3 bases are TGTGCCAGCAGTGAATGGGGGACAAGCAATCAGCCCCAGCATTTT.

This clonotype was seen repeatedly, ten times or more. The chain links TRBV6-5 to TRBJ2-7, with D perhaps TRBD1 (5 bases). The V end was cut by 6 bases, the J end by 0 bases, with 9 bases between. Germline V gene sequence: CDR1 MNHEY, CDR2 SVGAGI. The CDR3 has 13 residues. The CDR3 region has the DNA TGTGCCAGCAGAAACAGGAACTCCTACGAGCAGTACTTC. Its translation: CASRNRNSYEQYF.

This clonotype was picked up many times. The chain recombines TRBV9 with TRBJ2-7, with D possibly matching TRBD1 (6 bases). This CDR3 has 15 residues. Trimming took off 0 bases at V and 0 bases at J, with 10 bases between the two ends. Germline loops: CDR1 SGDLS, CDR2 YYNGEE. CDR3 sequence reads: CASSVGPDSSYEQYF. The CDR3 coding sequence is TGTGCCAGCAGCGTAGGGCCGGACAGCTCCTACGAGCAGTACTTC.

The rearrangement uses TRBV5-4 and TRBJ2-3; D is ambiguous. The CDR3 covers 15 residues. Germline loops: CDR1 SGHNT, CDR2 YYREEE (reference sequence). Trimming removed 4 bases at V and 3 bases at J, with 15 bases between. This CDR3 reads CASSPDRSRTDTQYF. CDR3 nucleotide sequence: TGTGCCAGCAGCCCTGATCGGTCGCGGACAGATACGCAGTATTTT.

The sample holds many counts of this clonotype. The CDR3 loop is CSISVNEKLFF. DNA for the CDR3: TGCAGTATATCCGTAAATGAAAAACTGTTTTTT. The rearrangement links TRBV20-1 to TRBJ1-4; no definite D call. CDR3 size: 11 residues. V was cut by 8 bases and J by 5 bases, with 9 bases left in between. CDR1 is DFQATT, CDR2 SNEGSKA, per germline (reference sequence).

This clonotype was observed many times. The gene calls are TRBV20-1 and TRBJ1-2; D is unclear. This CDR3 spans 15 amino acids. Trimming cost V 3 bases and J 0 bases, with 14 bases left between them. Germline values: CDR1 DFQATT, CDR2 SNEGSKA (reference sequence). CDR3 bases: TGCAGTGCTAGGTCCTTCACAGCCTCTAACTATGGCTACACCTTC. Its protein is CSARSFTASNYGYTF.

This clonotype has just a few counts. The V and J genes are TRBV14 and TRBJ1-2, with D possibly matching TRBD1 (5 bases). V was trimmed by 0 bases and J by 6 bases, leaving 11 bases between them. The CDR3 covers 14 residues. In germline, CDR1 is SGHDN, CDR2 FVKESK. The CDR3, as DNA: TGTGCCAGCAGCCAAGATCTGGGGCCCCATGGCTACACCTTC. Amino acid sequence: CASSQDLGPHGYTF.

This clonotype occurred a few times. This chain uses TRBV5-6 with TRBJ2-7; D not resolved. With 1 base removed from V and 0 bases from J, the gap between germline ends came to 8 bases. This CDR3 region has 14 residues. Germline-derived CDR1 and CDR2 are SGHDT and YYEEEE. The CDR3 nucleotides read TGTGCCAGCAGCTTGTATTTCAGCTCCTACGAGCAGTACTTC. Amino acids: CASSLYFSSYEQYF. Full variable domain (outside the CDR3, taken from reference TRBV5-6 and TRBJ2-7): DAGVTQSPTHLIKTRGQQVTLRCSPKSGHDTVSWYQQALGQGPQFIFQYYEEEERQRGNFPDRFSGHQFPNYSSELNVNALLLGDSALYLCASSLYFSSYEQYFGPGTRLTVT.

In its sample, this clonotype was seen many times. The V call is TRBV20-1, the J call TRBJ2-7; D unclear. Germline CDR1 DFQATT, CDR2 SNEGSKA (reference sequence). This CDR3 is built from 13 residues. Trimming shortened V by 6 bases and J by 2 bases, and 14 bases separated the two germline ends. CDR3 DNA: TGCAGTGCCCGTGGCAGCGTCACCTACGAGCAGTACTTC. Its protein is CSARGSVTYEQYF.

This clonotype occurred many times. The chain links TRBV20-1 to TRBJ1-2; TRBD1 aligns across 7 bases. Germline CDR1 is DFQATT and CDR2 is SNEGSKA (reference sequence). The CDR3 is 11 residues long. Losses at the gene ends were 3 bases for V and 6 bases for J; bases not matched to a gene: 1. The CDR3 reads CSASGTDGYTF. The DNA for the CDR3 is TGCAGTGCTAGCGGGACAGATGGCTACACCTTC.